Detailed here is one T cell receptor (beta chain). Its specificity is not known. TCRdb redid the calling of the 5' RACE reads with MiXCR, one entry per CDR3 protein. The profile shows about 530,000 distinct CDR3 sequences, 13% to 15% of them singletons. Germline-derived CDR1 and CDR2 are MNHNS and SASEGT. This CDR3 comprises 13 residues. The junction had 4 bases not matched to a gene; V was cut back by 7 bases and J by 4 bases. The data stem from a study of identical twins. General study results and limits: Because invariant MAIT and iNKT cells could be present, zero-insertion analyses could be partly confounded. Twins' surplus sharing was weaker for beta out-of-frame sequences.

These data were likewise used in another study, on yellow fever vaccine responses in identical twins.

Sequenced material: CD4+ T cells sorted from blood. The chain employs TRBV6-1 and TRBJ2-3; 8 bases agree with TRBD2. The origin of this receptor is a young woman in good health. CDR3 region: CASTNGGADTQYF. In DNA, the CDR3 is TGTGCCAGCACCAACGGGGGGGCAGATACGCAGTATTTT.